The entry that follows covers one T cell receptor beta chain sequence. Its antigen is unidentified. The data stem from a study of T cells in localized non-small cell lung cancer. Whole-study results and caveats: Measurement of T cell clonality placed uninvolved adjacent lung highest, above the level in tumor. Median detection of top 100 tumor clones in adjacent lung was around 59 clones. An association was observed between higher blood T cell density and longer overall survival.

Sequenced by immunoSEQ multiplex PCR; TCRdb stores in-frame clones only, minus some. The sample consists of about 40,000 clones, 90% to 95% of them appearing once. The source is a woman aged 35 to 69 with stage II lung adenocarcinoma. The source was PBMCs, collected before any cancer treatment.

The CDR3 protein is CASSLTVNTEAFF. The CDR3 DNA reads as TGTGCCAGCAGCTTAACCGTGAACACTGAAGCTTTCTTT. The V and J genes are TRBV7-9 and TRBJ1-1, with D uncertain. CDR1 SEHNR and CDR2 FQNEAQ come from the germline V gene (reference sequence). The CDR3 consists of 13 residues. The V gene lost 2 bases and the J gene lost 0 bases, with 4 bases spanning the gap.